This T cell receptor (beta chain) was recorded in a study of long-term antiretroviral therapy in people with HIV. Broader study findings: Upon ART, diversity increased but remained lower than transplant donor controls.

Survey level was the resolution at which the v3.0 immunoSEQ assay ran. TCRdb's copy holds only in-frame clones and misses some; the assay was immunoSEQ multiplex PCR. The sample consists of 12,000 or so clones, 82% of them appearing once. CDR3 size: 16 residues. Unmatched junction bases numbered 3, after V lost 1 base and J lost 4 bases. Germline lookup yields CDR1 PRHDT and CDR2 FYEKMQ (reference sequence). This clone showed up just a few times. Its matching antigen is unknown. Here the sequenced sample was unsorted PBMCs, taken 8 to 8.5 years after starting antiretroviral therapy. This TCR was sampled from a middle-aged man with HIV. The genes are TRBV13 and TRBJ2-1, with 11 bases identical to TRBD2. The CDR3 here is CASSLALAGGYNEQFF. The CDR3 coding sequence is TGTGCCAGCAGCTTAGCCCTAGCGGGGGGATACAATGAGCAGTTCTTC.